The 8 T cell receptor beta chains reported below all come from one sample, sequenced in a study of T cells in Graves' hyperthyroidism and ophthalmopathy. TCR beta CDR3 sequences were amplified from RNA transcripts. Researchers ran a first-round RT-PCR on the TCR CDR3 using the HTBI primer set. One entry per CDR3 protein results from TCRdb running MiXCR on the multiplex PCR reads. Of 490,000 or so distinct CDR3 sequences in the sample, 46% are singletons; the top ten hold about 43%. Sequencing input: peripheral blood or thyroid tissue (not recorded which). The receptor set was obtained from an adult woman with Graves' disease, either hyperthyroidism or ophthalmopathy (not recorded which).

The genes are TRBV2 and TRBJ1-1; D uncertain. CDR3 length: 14 residues. The V end was cut by 4 bases, the J end by 1 base, with 10 bases between. From germline, CDR1 is SNHLY and CDR2 FYNNEI. CDR3 coding DNA: TGTGCCAGCAGTGTAAATCCTGGGAACACTGAAGCTTTCTTT. It specifies CASSVNPGNTEAFF.

This chain connects TRBV27 to TRBJ1-6, with 12 bases matching TRBD1. The CDR3 extends over 16 amino acids. V was pared by 5 bases and J by 8 bases, with 7 bases of the junction left unmatched. The germline gives CDR1 MNHEY, CDR2 SMNVEV (reference sequence). CDR3 protein: CASSLGQGARDSPLHF. CDR3 nucleotide sequence: TGTGCCAGCAGTCTGGGACAGGGGGCGCGTGATTCACCCCTCCACTTT.

V usage is TRBV5-5 and J usage is TRBJ1-4, with 8 bases identical to TRBD1. J gave up 7 bases and V 7 bases, and 3 bases lay outside the gene matches. CDR3 size: 12 residues. Germline CDR1 SGHKS, CDR2 YYEKEE (reference sequence). CDR3 nucleotides: TGTGCCAGCCGGACAGGGAGTGAAAAACTGTTTTTT. This sequence encodes CASRTGSEKLFF.

This chain joins TRBV20-1 and TRBJ1-5; TRBD1 might be the D (6 bases). The CDR3 sequence is 15 residues long. The germline V gene has CDR1 DFQATT and CDR2 SNEGSKA (reference sequence). V dropped 2 bases and J dropped 3 bases, with 14 bases sitting between them. This chain's CDR3 is CSARRGGEFNQPQHF. The DNA of the CDR3 is TGCAGTGCTAGACGAGGGGGGGAATTCAATCAGCCCCAGCATTTT.

This clonotype was counted only a few times. The chain recombines TRBV10-3 with TRBJ2-5, with TRBD2 matching over 12 bases. Unmatched junction bases numbered 5, after V lost 2 bases and J lost 4 bases. The germline CDR1 and CDR2 sequences are ENHRY and SYGVKD. There are 16 residues in the CDR3. CDR3 protein: CAISEPTSGGSETQYF. CDR3 DNA sequence: TGTGCCATCAGTGAGCCGACTAGCGGGGGTTCAGAGACCCAGTACTTC.

Written as DNA, the CDR3 is TGTGCCAGCAGTGAAGAACCGACAGGGTCCGGAGGCTATGGCTACACCTTC. As protein: CASSEEPTGSGGYGYTF. The rearrangement links TRBV6-1 to TRBJ1-2; 7 nucleotides align to TRBD1. V lost 1 base and J lost 4; bases outside the gene matches: 12. The length of the CDR3 is 17 residues. CDR1 and CDR2 from the germline V gene are MNHNS and SASEGT.

Regarding this clonotype: Given a much more abundant clone one base away, this may be a read error. The gene calls are TRBV12-3 or TRBV12-4 and TRBJ1-4; possibly TRBD1 for D (5 bases). Trimming removed 3 bases from V and 3 bases from J, with 11 bases in between. This CDR3 comprises 15 residues. CDR3 sequence: CASSFGGPSNEKLFF. For the CDR3, the DNA is TGTGCCAGCAGTTTTGGGGGACCGTCTAATGAAAAACTGTTTTTT.

The chain recombines TRBV9 with TRBJ2-7; D gene uncertain. V lost 3 bases and J 6 bases, leaving 22 bases between the germline ends. CDR3 length: 16 residues. The V gene's germline CDR1 is SGDLS and CDR2 YYNGEE. The CDR3 coding sequence is TGTGCCAGCAGCGCCCCCCTCCTAACTTCGGGTCGCGAGCAGTACTTC. Amino acid sequence: CASSAPLLTSGREQYF.